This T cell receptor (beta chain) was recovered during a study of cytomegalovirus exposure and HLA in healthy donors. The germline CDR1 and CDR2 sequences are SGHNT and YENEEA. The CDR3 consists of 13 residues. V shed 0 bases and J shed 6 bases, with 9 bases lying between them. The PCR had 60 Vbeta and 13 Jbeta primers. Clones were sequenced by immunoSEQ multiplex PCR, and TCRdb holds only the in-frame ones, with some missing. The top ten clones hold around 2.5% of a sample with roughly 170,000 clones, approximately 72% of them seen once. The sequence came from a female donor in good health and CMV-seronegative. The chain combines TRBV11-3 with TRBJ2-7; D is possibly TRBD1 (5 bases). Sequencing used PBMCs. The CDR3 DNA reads TGTGCCAGCAGCTTAGAAAGGGGTGGCGAGCAGTACTTC. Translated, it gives CASSLERGGEQYF.